This T cell receptor beta chain was profiled in a study of blood T cell repertoires in COVID-19. Original analysis: Amplification with reference gene primers provided the estimates of nucleated cell counts. Clones were sequenced by immunoSEQ multiplex PCR, and TCRdb holds only the in-frame ones, with some missing. V and J calls and clone size follow that table, whereas D and trimming were derived from the DNA. This table has some 300,000 clones, 89% appearing once. This study enrolled people aged roughly 18 to 100 from about two dozen US geographic areas. Either two negative PCRs, clearance, or symptom resolution qualified Cohort 3 donors as recovered. V was clipped by 10 bases and J by 0 bases, with 13 bases between them. The CDR3 is 14 amino acids. Germline loops: CDR1 SNHLY, CDR2 FYNNEI.

The chain carries TRBV2 and TRBJ2-1, with D unclear. The sample consisted of PBMCs or T cells enriched from blood (not recorded which). The clonotype was recovered from a woman under 40 who had recovered from COVID-19. DNA of the CDR3: TGTGCCATAAGGAGCTTTTCCTCCTACAATGAGCAGTTCTTC. Protein: CAIRSFSSYNEQFF. Drawing the rest from reference TRBV2 and TRBJ2-1, the complete variable domain is EPEVTQTPSHQVTQMGQEVILRCVPISNHLYFYWYRQILGQKVEFLVSFYNNEISEKSEIFDDQFSVERPDGSNFTLKIRSTKLEDSAMYFCAIRSFSSYNEQFFGPGTRLTVL.